Listed below are T cell receptor beta chains from one sample, sequenced in a study of cytomegalovirus exposure and HLA in healthy donors. Assay used: immunoSEQ multiplex PCR; TCRdb lists only in-frame clones, some missing. Among 150,000 to 250,000 clones, 79% were seen once, and the ten largest hold over 1.5%. The sequenced sample was PBMCs. The receptor set was obtained from a girl aged 10 to 17 in good health and CMV-seropositive. Both conserved end residues are trimmed from each CDR3. Part of the rows lack a size; the others show once, few, many or a class for expanded clones.

>-|TRBV2
ASQGATTDTQY
>-|TRBV19
ASAGQIDTQY
>-|TRBV11-1
ASSSCAWVCGRSGDEQF
>-|TRBV5-6
ASSSGTGSFEQY
>-|TRBV19
ASSTYRTGAGYT
>few|TRBV4-2
ASSQGSVNEQF
>-|TRBV27
ASSSSGGAEF
>-|TRBV7-8
ASSSFRLATLETQY
>-|TRBV6-4
ASSEVFAGGTDTQY
>-|TRBV27
ASRLEGQGWNEQF
>-|TRBV5-1
ASSLAPSRIGYT
>-|TRBV5-6
ASSRAGSGDKAREQF
>-|TRBV4-1
ASSQPGGPHNEQF
>-|TRBV14
ASSQVGRKAYEQY
>-|TRBV7-2
ASSERQGPDTEAF
>-|TRBV7-9
ASSLGQGAGGYT
>-|TRBV23-1
ASSQWAGAGGTDTQY
>-|TRBV7-2
ASSLGAAGTSTGELF
>many|TRBV6-5
ASSSTPGQGGEKLF
>-|TRBV7-9
ASSWGGRGTEAF
>-|TRBV27
ASRETPPNTEAF
>-|TRBV7-2
ASRRGPTGELF
>-|TRBV6-5
ASSPAGYEQY
>-|TRBV18
ASSLPGVYSYNEQF
>-|TRBV7-2
ASSAWGFDRRGANVLT
>-|TRBV11-3
ASSSHGTAQNTEAF
>few|TRBV10-1
ASSSGVGTQY
>-|TRBV9
ASSVGPDKTEAF
>-|TRBV4-3
ASSQDGTFYEQY
>-|TRBV4-1
ASSQESTALHYEQY
>-|TRBV14
ASSQASRGVWETQY
>-|TRBV18
ASSPRDNEKLF
>-|TRBV11-2
ASSVSRGGNTIY
>-|TRBV7-9
ASSIKQAEAF
>-|TRBV19
ASSLGGGMNTEAF
>few|TRBV6-4
ASSQLAGATDTQY
>few|TRBV5-1
ASSSGTGGTEAF
>-|TRBV9
ASSPQRGDYNEQF
>-|TRBV18
ASSPPDTGVGKLF
>once|TRBV5-4
ASSSGLAGVETQY
>-|TRBV11-3
ASSLGTSDYNEQF
>-|TRBV7-9
ASSLDGASGNTIY
>once|TRBV5-6
ASSIDRGYGYT
>-|TRBV4-1
ASSQEQVATGELF
>-|TRBV11-3
ASSFGGGNTGELF